This T cell receptor beta chain emerged from a study of blood T cell repertoires in COVID-19. The CDR3 is 17 residues long. Germline CDR1 and CDR2: SGHVS and FQNEAQ. Trimming cost V 2 bases and J 0 bases; bases outside gene matches: 5. Produced via immunoSEQ multiplex PCR; TCRdb's table is partial and in-frame only. The table lists 150,000 to 200,000 clones, around 89% of them singletons. Sequencing input: peripheral blood. V and J are TRBV7-8 and TRBJ2-2; 8 bases map to TRBD2. This clonotype was obtained from a man aged 60-69 years with acute or convalescent COVID-19. The CDR3 sequence: CASSLKSGGPNTGELFF. DNA of the CDR3: TGTGCCAGCAGCTTAAAGAGCGGGGGTCCGAACACCGGGGAGCTGTTTTTT.